The following is a T cell receptor (beta chain) sequence with its context. CDR1 and CDR2 from the germline V gene are SGHRS and YFSETQ. The CDR3 consists of 13 residues. Trimming removed 4 bases at V and 6 bases at J, with 12 bases between. All donors were healthy HIV-negative adults lacking recent acute infections or vaccinations. The data originate from a study of shared clonotypes between healthy human individuals. Method: immunoSEQ multiplex PCR; TCRdb's copy keeps in-frame clones and lacks some. The repertoire has around 500,000 clones, roughly 77% of them found once; the top ten carry approximately 13%.

Sequenced sample: PBMCs. This rearrangement joins TRBV5-1 to TRBJ2-3; D unclear. The origin of this receptor is a woman in her forties in good health. Some clones in this sample may be carry-over from other donors' samples. The CDR3 nucleotides are TGCGCCAGCAGCCCTAGGGCGCAGGATACGCAGTATTTT. Translated, it gives CASSPRAQDTQYF.